These T cell receptor beta chains were read from a single sample in a study of blood T cell repertoires in COVID-19. Some clones are missing from TCRdb's copy, which holds only in-frame ones; the method was immunoSEQ multiplex PCR. The table records 90,000 to 120,000 clones, around 88% of them present only once. The material sequenced was peripheral blood. Source of these receptors: a man aged 50-60 years with active or convalescent COVID-19. CDR3s include the opening cysteine and the closing phenylalanine or tryptophan. The order of the fields is J gene, V gene, D gene, clone size, CDR3 protein, CDR3 DNA. A D gene is named only where the DNA matches it firmly. Part of the rows lack a size; the others show once, few, many or a class for expanded clones.

TRBJ2-1,TRBV7-9,TRBD1,-,CASIPDRGLEQFF,TGTGCCAGCATCCCGGACAGGGGTTTGGAGCAGTTCTTC
TRBJ1-1,TRBV30,-,few,CAWSRAMNTEAFF,TGTGCCTGGTCCAGGGCGATGAACACTGAAGCTTTCTTT
TRBJ1-2,TRBV11-2,-,-,CASSLDLGTQNYGYTF,TGTGCCAGCAGCTTAGATTTAGGGACACAGAACTATGGCTACACCTTC
TRBJ2-2,TRBV12-3/TRBV12-4,-,-,CANRRVDTGELFF,TGTGCCAACCGGCGGGTCGACACCGGGGAGCTGTTTTTT
TRBJ2-5,TRBV7-9,TRBD1,-,CASRQTGGWARETQYF,TGTGCCAGCAGACAGACAGGGGGCTGGGCGAGGGAGACCCAGTACTTC
TRBJ2-5,TRBV30,TRBD1,-,CAWSAPGQGAQYF,TGTGCCTGGAGTGCGCCGGGACAGGGGGCCCAGTACTTC
TRBJ1-5,TRBV23-1,-,few,CASLPPQHF,TGCGCCAGCCTCCCCCCCCAGCATTTT
TRBJ2-3,TRBV28,TRBD2,-,CASSLLAGSSTDTQYF,TGTGCCAGCAGTTTACTAGCGGGATCTAGCACAGATACGCAGTATTTT
TRBJ2-3,TRBV2,TRBD2,-,CASSRGLAGTDTQYF,TGTGCCAGCAGCCGCGGACTAGCGGGCACAGATACGCAGTATTTT
TRBJ1-2,TRBV6-5,TRBD1,-,CASSAGQGSHYGYTF,TGTGCCAGCAGCGCGGGACAGGGGTCCCACTATGGCTACACCTTC
TRBJ2-7,TRBV3-1/TRBV3-2,TRBD2,-,CASSQSLGSGRFFSPEQYF,TGTGCCAGCAGCCAGTCCTTAGGTAGCGGGAGGTTCTTTTCACCCGAGCAGTACTTC
TRBJ1-1,TRBV5-1,-,once,CASSFGGRPGNTEAFF,TGCGCCAGCAGCTTCGGGGGTAGGCCAGGGAACACTGAAGCTTTCTTT
TRBJ1-4,TRBV6-2/TRBV6-3,-,-,CASSPPDSSGEKLFF,TGTGCCAGCAGCCCCCCGGACAGTTCGGGGGAAAAACTGTTTTTT